This record looks at one T cell receptor (beta chain) sequence and its context. This specimen comes from a study of cytomegalovirus exposure and HLA in healthy donors. In the study overall: Among the approximately 430 donors who were genotyped, roughly 85% fell in the genetic ancestry cluster that is associated with self-reported Caucasian donors.

PCR employed 60 Vbeta and 13 Jbeta primers. Measured with immunoSEQ multiplex PCR; TCRdb has only the in-frame clones, and not every one. The table records more than 150,000 clones, around 78% of them present only once. Sample: PBMCs. The sequence came from a man aged 18 to 29 in good health and CMV-seronegative.

The CDR3 nucleotides are TGTGCCAGCTCAGGTCAAAGGAATACAGGGGGCCCCTACGAGCAGTACTTC. This sequence encodes CASSGQRNTGGPYEQYF. The chain combines TRBV18 with TRBJ2-7; 9 positions agree with TRBD1. Germline V gene data show CDR1 as KGHSH and CDR2 as LQKENI. This CDR3 is 17 amino acids long. Trimming at V came to 5 bases and at J to 2 bases, leaving 13 bases not matched to a gene.